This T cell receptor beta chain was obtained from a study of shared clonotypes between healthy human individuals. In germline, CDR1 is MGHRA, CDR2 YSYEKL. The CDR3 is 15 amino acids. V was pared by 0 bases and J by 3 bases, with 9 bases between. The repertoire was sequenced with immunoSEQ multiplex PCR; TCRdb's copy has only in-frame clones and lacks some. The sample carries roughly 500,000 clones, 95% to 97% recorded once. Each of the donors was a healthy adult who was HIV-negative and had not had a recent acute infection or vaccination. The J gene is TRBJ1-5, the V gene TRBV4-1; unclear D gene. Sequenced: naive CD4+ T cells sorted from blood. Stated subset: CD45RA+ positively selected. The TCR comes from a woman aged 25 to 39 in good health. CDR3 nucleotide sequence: TGCGCCAGCAGCCAAGATGGGTTGTACAATCAGCCCCAGCATTTT. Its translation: CASSQDGLYNQPQHF.